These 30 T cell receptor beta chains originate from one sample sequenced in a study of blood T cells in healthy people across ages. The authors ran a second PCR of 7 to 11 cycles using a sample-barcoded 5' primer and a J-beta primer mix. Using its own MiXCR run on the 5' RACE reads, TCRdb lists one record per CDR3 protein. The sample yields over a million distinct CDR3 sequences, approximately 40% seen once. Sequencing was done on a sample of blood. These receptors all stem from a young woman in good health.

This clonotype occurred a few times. CDR3 protein: CASSQAQGNSPLHF. DNA for the CDR3: TGTGCCAGCAGCCAAGCCCAGGGGAATTCACCCCTCCACTTT. The chain couples TRBV3-1 to TRBJ1-6; perhaps TRBD1 as D (6 bases). This CDR3 comprises 14 residues. Germline CDR1 is LGHDT and CDR2 is YNNKEL (reference sequence). V lost 1 base, J lost 7 bases, and 8 bases lay in between.

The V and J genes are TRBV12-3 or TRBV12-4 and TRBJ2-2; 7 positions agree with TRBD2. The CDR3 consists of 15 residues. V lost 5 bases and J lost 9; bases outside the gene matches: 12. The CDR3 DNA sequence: TGTGCCAGCAGTGATGAGGGACTACGGAGTAGGGAGCTGTTTTTT. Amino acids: CASSDEGLRSRELFF.

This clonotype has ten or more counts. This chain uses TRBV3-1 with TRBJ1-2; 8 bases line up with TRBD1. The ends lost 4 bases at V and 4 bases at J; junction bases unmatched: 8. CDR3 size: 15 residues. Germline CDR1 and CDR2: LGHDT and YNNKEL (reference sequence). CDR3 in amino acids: CASSPSPTGGYGYTF. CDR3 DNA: TGTGCCAGCAGCCCGAGCCCCACAGGGGGCTATGGCTACACCTTC.

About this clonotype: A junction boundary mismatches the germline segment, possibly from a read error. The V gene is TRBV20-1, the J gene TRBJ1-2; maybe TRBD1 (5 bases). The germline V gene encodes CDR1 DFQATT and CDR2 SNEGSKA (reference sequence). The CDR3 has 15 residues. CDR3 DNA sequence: TGCAGTGCCAGAGATCGAGGGGCGGGAGCTCGGGGCTACACCTTC. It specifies CSARDRGAGARGYTF.

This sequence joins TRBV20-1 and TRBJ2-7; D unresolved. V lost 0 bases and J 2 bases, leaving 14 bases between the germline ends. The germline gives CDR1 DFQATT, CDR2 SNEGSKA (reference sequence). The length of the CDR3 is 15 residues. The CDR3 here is CSARDPRIVTYEQYF. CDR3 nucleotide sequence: TGCAGTGCTAGAGATCCTAGGATAGTCACCTACGAGCAGTACTTC.

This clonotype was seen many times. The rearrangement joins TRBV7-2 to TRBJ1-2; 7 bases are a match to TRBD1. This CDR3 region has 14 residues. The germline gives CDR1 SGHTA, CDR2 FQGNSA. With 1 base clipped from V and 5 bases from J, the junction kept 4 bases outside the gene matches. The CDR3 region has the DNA TGTGCCAGCAGCTTAGATGCAGGGGGTTATGGCTACACCTTC. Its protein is CASSLDAGGYGYTF.

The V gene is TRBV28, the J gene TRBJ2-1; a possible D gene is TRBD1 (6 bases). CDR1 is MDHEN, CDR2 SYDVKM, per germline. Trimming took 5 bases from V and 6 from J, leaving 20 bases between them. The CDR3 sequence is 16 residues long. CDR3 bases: TGTGCCAGCAGTAAATCCGACAGGTCCGCCGGCAATGAGCAGTTCTTC. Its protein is CASSKSDRSAGNEQFF.

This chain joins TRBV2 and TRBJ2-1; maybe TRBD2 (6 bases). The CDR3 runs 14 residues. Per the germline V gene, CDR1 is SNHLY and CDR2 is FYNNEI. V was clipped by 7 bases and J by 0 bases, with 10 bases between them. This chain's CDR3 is CASKDYSSYNEQFF. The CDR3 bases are TGTGCCAGCAAGGACTATAGCTCCTACAATGAGCAGTTCTTC.

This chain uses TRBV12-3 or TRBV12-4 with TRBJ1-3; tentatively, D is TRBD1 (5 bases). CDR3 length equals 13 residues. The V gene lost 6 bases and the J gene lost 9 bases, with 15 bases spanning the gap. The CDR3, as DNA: TGTGCCAGCAGCCGGGACTGGCGTGGCACCATATATTTT. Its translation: CASSRDWRGTIYF.

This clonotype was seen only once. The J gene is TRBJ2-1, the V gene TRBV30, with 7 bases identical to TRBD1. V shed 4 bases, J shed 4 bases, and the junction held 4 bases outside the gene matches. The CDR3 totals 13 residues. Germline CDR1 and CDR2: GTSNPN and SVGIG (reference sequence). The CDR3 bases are TGTGCCTGGACCCGGGACAGTTACAATGAGCAGTTCTTC. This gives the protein CAWTRDSYNEQFF. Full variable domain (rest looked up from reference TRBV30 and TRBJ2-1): SQTIHQWPATLVQPVGSPLSLECTVEGTSNPNLYWYRQAAGRGLQLLFYSVGIGQISSEVPQNLSASRPQDRQFILSSKKLLLSDSGFYLCAWTRDSYNEQFFGPGTRLTVL.

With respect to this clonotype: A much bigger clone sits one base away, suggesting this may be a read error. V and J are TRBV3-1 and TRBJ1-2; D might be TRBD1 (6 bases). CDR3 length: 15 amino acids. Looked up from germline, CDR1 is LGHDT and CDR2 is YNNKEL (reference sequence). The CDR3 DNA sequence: TGTGCCAGCAGCCCCTCAAGACAGGCTTCGTATGGCCACACCTTC. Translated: CASSPSRQASYGHTF.

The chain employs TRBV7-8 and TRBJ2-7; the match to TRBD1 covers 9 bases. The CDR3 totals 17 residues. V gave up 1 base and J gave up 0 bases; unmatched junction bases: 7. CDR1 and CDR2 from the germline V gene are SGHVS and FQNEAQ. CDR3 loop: CASSLVPDRGLSYEQYF. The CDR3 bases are TGTGCCAGCAGCTTAGTTCCGGACAGGGGACTCTCCTACGAGCAGTACTTC.

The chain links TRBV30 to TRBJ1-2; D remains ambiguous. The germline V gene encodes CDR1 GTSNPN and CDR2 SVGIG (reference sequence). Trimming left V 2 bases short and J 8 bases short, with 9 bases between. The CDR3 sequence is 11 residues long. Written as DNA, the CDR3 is TGTGCCTGGAGTTCCACAGACGGCTACACCTTC. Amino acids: CAWSSTDGYTF. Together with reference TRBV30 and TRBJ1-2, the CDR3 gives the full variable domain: SQTIHQWPATLVQPVGSPLSLECTVEGTSNPNLYWYRQAAGRGLQLLFYSVGIGQISSEVPQNLSASRPQDRQFILSSKKLLLSDSGFYLCAWSSTDGYTFGSGTRLTVV.

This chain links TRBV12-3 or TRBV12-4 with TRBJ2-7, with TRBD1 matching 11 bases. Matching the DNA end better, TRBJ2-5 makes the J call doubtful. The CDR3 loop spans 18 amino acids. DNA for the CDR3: TGTGCCAGCAGTTTGGGTCTCGCGTGGACAGGGGGCGAGGAGACCCAGTACTTC. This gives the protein CASSLGLAWTGGEETQYF.

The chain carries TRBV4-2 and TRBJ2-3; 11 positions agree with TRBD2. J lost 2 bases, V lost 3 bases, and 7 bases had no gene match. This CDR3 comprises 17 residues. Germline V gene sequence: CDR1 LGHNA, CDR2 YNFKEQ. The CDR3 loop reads CASSQDLAGGTTDTQYF. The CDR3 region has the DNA TGTGCCAGCAGCCAGGATCTAGCGGGGGGCACCACAGATACGCAGTATTTT.

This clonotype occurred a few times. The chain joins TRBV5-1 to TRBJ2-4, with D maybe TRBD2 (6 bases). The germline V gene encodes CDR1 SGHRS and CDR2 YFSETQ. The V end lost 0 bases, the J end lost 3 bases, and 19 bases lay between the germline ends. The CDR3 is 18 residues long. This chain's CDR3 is CASSLGPSGEMVKNIQYF. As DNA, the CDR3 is TGCGCCAGCAGCTTGGGCCCTTCGGGGGAGATGGTCAAAAACATTCAGTACTTC. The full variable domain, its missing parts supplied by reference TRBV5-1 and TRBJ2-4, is KAGVTQTPRYLIKTRGQQVTLSCSPISGHRSVSWYQQTPGQGLQFLFEYFSETQRNKGNFPGRFSGRQFSNSRSEMNVSTLELGDSALYLCASSLGPSGEMVKNIQYFGAGTRLSVL.

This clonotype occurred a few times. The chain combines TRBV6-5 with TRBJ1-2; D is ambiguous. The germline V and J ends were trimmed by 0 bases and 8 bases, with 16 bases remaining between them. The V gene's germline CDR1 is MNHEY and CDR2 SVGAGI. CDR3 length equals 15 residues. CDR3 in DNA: TGTGCCAGCAGTTACTCGATAACGGGTCGCCAGGGCTACACCTTC. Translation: CASSYSITGRQGYTF.

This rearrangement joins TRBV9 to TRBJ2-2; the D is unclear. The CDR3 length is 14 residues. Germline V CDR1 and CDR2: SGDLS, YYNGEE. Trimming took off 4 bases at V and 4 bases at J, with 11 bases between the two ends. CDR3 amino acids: CASSFGVSTGELFF. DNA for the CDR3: TGTGCCAGCAGCTTTGGCGTTAGCACCGGGGAGCTGTTTTTT.

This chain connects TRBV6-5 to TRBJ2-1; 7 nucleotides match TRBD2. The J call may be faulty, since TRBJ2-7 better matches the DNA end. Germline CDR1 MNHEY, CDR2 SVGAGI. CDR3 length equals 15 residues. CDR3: CASRLGGSVDNEQYF. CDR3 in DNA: TGTGCCAGCAGATTGGGCGGGAGCGTTGACAATGAGCAGTACTTC.

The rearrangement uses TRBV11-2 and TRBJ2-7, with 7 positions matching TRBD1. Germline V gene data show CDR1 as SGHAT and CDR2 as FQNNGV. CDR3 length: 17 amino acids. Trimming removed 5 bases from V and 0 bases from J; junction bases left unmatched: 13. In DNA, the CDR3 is TGTGCCAGCAGCGAACTCAGACAGGACAGGACCTCCTACGAGCAGTACTTC. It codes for CASSELRQDRTSYEQYF.

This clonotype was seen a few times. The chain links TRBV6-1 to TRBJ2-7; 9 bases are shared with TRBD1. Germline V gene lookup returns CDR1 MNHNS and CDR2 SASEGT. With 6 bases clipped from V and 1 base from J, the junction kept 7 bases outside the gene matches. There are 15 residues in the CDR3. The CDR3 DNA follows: TGTGCCAGCAGAAACACAGGGGGCCTATCCTACGAGCAGTACTTC. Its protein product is CASRNTGGLSYEQYF.

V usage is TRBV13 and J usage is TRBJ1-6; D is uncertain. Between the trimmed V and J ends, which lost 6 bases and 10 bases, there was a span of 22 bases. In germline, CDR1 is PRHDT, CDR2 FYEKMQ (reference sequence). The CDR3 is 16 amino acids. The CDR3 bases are TGTGCCAGCAGAGCTGGCAGGAAGCCCCAAGGGTCACCCCTCCACTTT. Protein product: CASRAGRKPQGSPLHF.

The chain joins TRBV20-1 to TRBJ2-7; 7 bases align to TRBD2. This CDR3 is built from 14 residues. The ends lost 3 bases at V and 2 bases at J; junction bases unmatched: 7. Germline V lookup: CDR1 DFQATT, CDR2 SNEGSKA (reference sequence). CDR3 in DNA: TGCAGTGCTAGTGCTAGCGGTTCAACCTACGAGCAGTACTTC. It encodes CSASASGSTYEQYF.

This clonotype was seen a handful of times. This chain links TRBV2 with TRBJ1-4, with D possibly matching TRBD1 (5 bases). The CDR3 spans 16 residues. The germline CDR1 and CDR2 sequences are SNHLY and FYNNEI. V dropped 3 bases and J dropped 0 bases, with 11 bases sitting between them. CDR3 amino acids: CASSEYRSATNEKLFF. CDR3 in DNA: TGTGCCAGCAGTGAGTACAGGTCGGCAACTAATGAAAAACTGTTTTTT.

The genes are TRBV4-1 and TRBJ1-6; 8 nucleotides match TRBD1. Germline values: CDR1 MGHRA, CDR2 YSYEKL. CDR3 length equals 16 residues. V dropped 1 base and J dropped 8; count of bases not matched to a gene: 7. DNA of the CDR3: TGCGCCAGCAGCCAAGCAGGGGGCGTTTCGGATTCACCCCTCCACTTT. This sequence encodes CASSQAGGVSDSPLHF.

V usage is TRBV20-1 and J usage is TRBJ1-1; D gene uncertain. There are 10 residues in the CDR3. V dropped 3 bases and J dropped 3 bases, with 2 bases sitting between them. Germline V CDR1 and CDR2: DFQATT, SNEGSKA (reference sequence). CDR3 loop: CSARDTEAFF. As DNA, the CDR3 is TGCAGTGCTAGGGACACTGAAGCTTTCTTT.

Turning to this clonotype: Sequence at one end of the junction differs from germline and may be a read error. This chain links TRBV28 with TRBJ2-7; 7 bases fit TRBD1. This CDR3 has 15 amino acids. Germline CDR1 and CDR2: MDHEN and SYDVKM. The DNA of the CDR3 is TGTCCCAGCAGTCTACGGGACAGATGGACCTACGAGCAGTACTTC. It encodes CPSSLRDRWTYEQYF.

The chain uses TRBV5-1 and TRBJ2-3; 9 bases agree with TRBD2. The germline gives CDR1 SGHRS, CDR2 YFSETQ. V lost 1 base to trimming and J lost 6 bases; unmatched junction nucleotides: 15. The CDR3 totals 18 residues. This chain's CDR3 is CASSLLPGLAGDVDTQYF. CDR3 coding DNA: TGCGCCAGCAGCTTGTTACCGGGTTTAGCGGGGGATGTGGATACGCAGTATTTT.

CDR3 DNA: TGTGCCAGCATGTCTAGCGGGAGGTACTCCTACGAGCAGTACTTC. As protein: CASMSSGRYSYEQYF. This chain connects TRBV28 to TRBJ2-7; 11 positions agree with TRBD2. CDR1 and CDR2 (germline): MDHEN, SYDVKM. V lost 7 bases to trimming and J lost 0 bases; unmatched junction nucleotides: 5. This CDR3 spans 15 amino acids.

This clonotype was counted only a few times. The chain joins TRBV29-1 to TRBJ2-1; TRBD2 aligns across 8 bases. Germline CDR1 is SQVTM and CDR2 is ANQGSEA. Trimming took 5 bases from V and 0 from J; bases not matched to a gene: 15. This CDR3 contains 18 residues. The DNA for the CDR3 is TGCAGCGTTTTTGGGGGCGGGGGGCTCTCGAGCTCCTACAATGAGCAGTTCTTC. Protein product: CSVFGGGGLSSSYNEQFF.